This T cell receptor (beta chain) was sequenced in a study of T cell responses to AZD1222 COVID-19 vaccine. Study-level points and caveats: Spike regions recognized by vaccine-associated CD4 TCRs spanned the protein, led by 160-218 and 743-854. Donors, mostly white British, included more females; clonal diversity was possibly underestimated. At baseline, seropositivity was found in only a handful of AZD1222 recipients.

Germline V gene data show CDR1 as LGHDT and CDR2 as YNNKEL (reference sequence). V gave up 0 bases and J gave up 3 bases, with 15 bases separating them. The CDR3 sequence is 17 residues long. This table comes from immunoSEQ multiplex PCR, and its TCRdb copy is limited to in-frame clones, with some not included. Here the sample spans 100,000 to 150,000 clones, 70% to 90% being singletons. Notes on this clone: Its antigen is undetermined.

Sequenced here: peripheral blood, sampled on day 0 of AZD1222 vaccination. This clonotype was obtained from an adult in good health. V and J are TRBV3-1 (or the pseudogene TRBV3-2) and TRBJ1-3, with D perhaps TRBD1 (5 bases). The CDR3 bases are TGTGCCAGCAGCCAAGAAGGGCGGGGCGGAAGTGGAAACACCATATATTTT. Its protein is CASSQEGRGGSGNTIYF.